This passage covers 32 T cell receptor beta chains from one sample sequenced in a study of T cells in Graves' hyperthyroidism and ophthalmopathy. The source material, RNA transcripts, was used to amplify TCR beta CDR3 regions. First-round RT-PCR targeting the TCR CDR3 was performed with the HTBI primer set. TCRdb processed the multiplex PCR reads anew with MiXCR; each CDR3 protein has one entry. Here the sample spans about 270,000 distinct CDR3 sequences, roughly 22% being singletons. The specimen was blood. The source of these receptors is a man under 40 with Graves' ophthalmopathy.

This rearrangement joins TRBV7-2 to TRBJ2-1, with 7 bases lining up with TRBD2. The trim removed 3 bases at V and 8 bases at J, leaving 10 bases unmatched. Germline CDR1 is SGHTA and CDR2 is FQGNSA. The CDR3 extends over 15 amino acids. The CDR3 spells CASSFEGGPRYEQFF. The CDR3 DNA sequence: TGTGCCAGCAGCTTTGAGGGAGGGCCACGTTATGAGCAGTTCTTC.

This chain uses TRBV12-3 or TRBV12-4 with TRBJ2-5, with 9 bases identical to TRBD1. After removal of 6 bases from V and 5 bases from J, the junction contained 7 bases not matched to a gene. This CDR3 is built from 14 residues. The CDR3: CASSPRTGVETQYF. CDR3 in DNA: TGTGCCAGCAGCCCCAGGACAGGGGTTGAGACCCAGTACTTC.

This clonotype occurred a few times. J is TRBJ2-2 and V is TRBV19; the D is unclear. The length of the CDR3 is 16 residues. Deletions cut 0 bases from V and 7 bases from J, with 15 bases between. CDR1 LNHDA and CDR2 SQIVND come from the germline V gene (reference sequence). This CDR3 reads CASSIDRAVLGGELFF. The CDR3 coding sequence is TGTGCCAGTAGTATAGATCGAGCAGTCTTGGGCGGGGAGCTGTTTTTT.

The genes are TRBV6-5 and TRBJ2-7, with TRBD2 as a possible D gene (6 bases). Germline V CDR1 and CDR2: MNHEY, SVGAGI. The CDR3 extends over 15 amino acids. Trimming took 4 bases from V and 6 from J, leaving 19 bases between them. As DNA, the CDR3 is TGTGCCAGCAGTTCACGGGACTCCTCGGGGAGCGAGCAGTACTTC. It translates to CASSSRDSSGSEQYF.

The J gene is TRBJ1-1, the V gene TRBV29-1; a weak D match, TRBD1 (5 bases). This CDR3 spans 13 amino acids. Germline CDR1 SQVTM, CDR2 ANQGSEA. The V end lost 2 bases, the J end lost 11 bases, and 18 bases lay between the germline ends. CDR3: CSVEHPGRNEAFF. The CDR3 bases are TGCAGCGTTGAACATCCAGGGAGGAATGAGGCTTTCTTT.

The gene calls are TRBV11-2 and TRBJ2-1; 12 positions match TRBD2. The junction had 3 bases not matched to a gene; V was cut back by 5 bases and J by 4 bases. The CDR3 spans 15 residues. Germline assignment: CDR1 SGHAT and CDR2 FQNNGV. The chain's CDR3 is CASSTTSGRYNEQFF. The CDR3 nucleotides are TGTGCCAGCAGCACGACTAGCGGGAGATACAATGAGCAGTTCTTC. The full variable domain, rest sourced from reference TRBV11-2 and TRBJ2-1, is EAGVAQSPRYKIIEKRQSVAFWCNPISGHATLYWYQQILGQGPKLLIQFQNNGVVDDSQLPKDRFSAERLKGVDSTLKIQPAKLEDSAVYLCASSTTSGRYNEQFFGPGTRLTVL.

This clonotype has ten or more counts. V and J are TRBV5-1 and TRBJ2-1; 9 bases agree with TRBD2. The germline gives CDR1 SGHRS, CDR2 YFSETQ. J lost 2 bases, V lost 1 base, and 1 base had no gene match. The CDR3 consists of 15 residues. The CDR3 spells CASSLIAGAYNEQFF. As DNA, the CDR3 is TGCGCCAGCAGCTTGATAGCGGGAGCCTACAATGAGCAGTTCTTC.

This clonotype turned up a few times. The chain employs TRBV9 and TRBJ2-7; 8 bases map to TRBD1. The length of the CDR3 is 15 residues. In germline, CDR1 is SGDLS, CDR2 YYNGEE. The V gene end was trimmed by 4 bases and the J gene end by 0 bases; junction bases not matched to a gene: 6. The CDR3 loop is CASSLTGQASYEQYF. The CDR3 DNA follows: TGTGCCAGCAGCTTGACGGGACAGGCCTCCTACGAGCAGTACTTC.

This clonotype was seen at least ten times. The chain employs TRBV12-3 or TRBV12-4 and TRBJ1-1; TRBD1 might be the D (6 bases). This CDR3 has 15 residues. Trimming pared 4 bases from V and 3 bases from J, leaving 15 bases between. The CDR3 reads CASSSRRGGHTEAFF. The CDR3 DNA reads TGTGCCAGCAGTTCCCGGAGAGGGGGTCACACTGAAGCTTTCTTT.

Points on this clonotype: Given a much more abundant clone one base away, this may be a read error. J is TRBJ2-5 and V is TRBV28; 10 bases line up with TRBD1. In germline, CDR1 is MDHEN, CDR2 SYDVKM. The trim removed 11 bases at V and 3 bases at J, leaving 18 bases unmatched. This CDR3 comprises 17 residues. CDR3 coding DNA: TGTGCCGGCACCACGGGCCGGGGACAGGGGAACGAAGAGACCCAGTACTTC. Its translation is CAGTTGRGQGNEETQYF.

The CDR3 region has the DNA TGTGCCAGCATCCGGGTCTCCTACGAGCAGTACTTC. Translation gives CASIRVSYEQYF. This chain links TRBV2 with TRBJ2-7; no firm D call. Trimming cost V 7 bases and J 0 bases, with 7 bases left between them. Germline lookup yields CDR1 SNHLY and CDR2 FYNNEI. This CDR3 is built from 12 residues. Variable domain in full (rest from reference TRBV2 and TRBJ2-7): EPEVTQTPSHQVTQMGQEVILRCVPISNHLYFYWYRQILGQKVEFLVSFYNNEISEKSEIFDDQFSVERPDGSNFTLKIRSTKLEDSAMYFCASIRVSYEQYFGPGTRLTVT.

The chain recombines TRBV9 with TRBJ2-7; 8 bases fit TRBD1. CDR1 is SGDLS, CDR2 YYNGEE, per germline. This CDR3 comprises 14 residues. The J segment lost 1 base and the V segment lost 3 bases, leaving 3 bases of the junction unmatched. The CDR3: CASSARQGSYEQYF. CDR3 sequence (DNA): TGTGCCAGCAGCGCCAGACAGGGGTCCTACGAGCAGTACTTC.

V and J are TRBV14 and TRBJ1-1; D is perhaps TRBD1 (5 bases). The V and J ends lost 0 bases and 1 base respectively, with 12 bases between them. There are 16 residues in the CDR3. Germline V lookup: CDR1 SGHDN, CDR2 FVKESK. CDR3 DNA: TGTGCCAGCAGCCAAGAGCAGGGAAAGGGGAACACTGAAGCTTTCTTT. This encodes CASSQEQGKGNTEAFF. The entire variable domain, with the rest obtained from reference TRBV14 and TRBJ1-1, is as follows: EAGVTQFPSHSVIEKGQTVTLRCDPISGHDNLYWYRRVMGKEIKFLLHFVKESKQDESGMPNNRFLAERTGGTYSTLKVQPAELEDSGVYFCASSQEQGKGNTEAFFGQGTRLTVV.

This clonotype was observed at least ten times. V is TRBV9 and J is TRBJ2-7; weak D call: TRBD1 (5 bases). The germline gives CDR1 SGDLS, CDR2 YYNGEE. The length of the CDR3 is 15 residues. V was clipped by 3 bases and J by 5 bases, with 18 bases between them. The CDR3 region has the DNA TGTGCCAGCAGCGCGGATCAGGGTAGGGTCGACGAGCAGTACTTC. This sequence encodes CASSADQGRVDEQYF.

This sequence joins TRBV5-1 and TRBJ2-1; D uncertain. This CDR3 contains 18 residues. Germline CDR1 and CDR2: SGHRS and YFSETQ. The ends were cut back, 1 base at V and 7 bases at J, with 24 bases in the middle. CDR3 DNA: TGCGCCAGCAGCTTGCTGTTAGTCGGTCTAAGTACCCGGAATGAGCAGTTCTTC. Its protein product is CASSLLLVGLSTRNEQFF. The full variable domain, in which reference TRBV5-1 and TRBJ2-1 provide the parts outside the CDR3, is KAGVTQTPRYLIKTRGQQVTLSCSPISGHRSVSWYQQTPGQGLQFLFEYFSETQRNKGNFPGRFSGRQFSNSRSEMNVSTLELGDSALYLCASSLLLVGLSTRNEQFFGPGTRLTVL.

The table lists this clonotype with many counts. This chain links TRBV10-3 with TRBJ1-1, with D possibly being TRBD1 (5 bases). The CDR3 has 16 amino acids. Trimming pared 5 bases from V and 1 base from J, leaving 17 bases between. CDR1 is ENHRY, CDR2 SYGVKD, per germline. CDR3 protein: CAISSPGQGGNTEAFF. The CDR3 nucleotides read TGTGCCATCAGTTCCCCCGGGCAGGGAGGGAACACTGAAGCTTTCTTT.

The sample holds a few counts of this clonotype. This chain joins TRBV20-1 and TRBJ2-7, with D perhaps TRBD1 or TRBD2 (5 bases each). CDR3 length equals 12 residues. V was cut by 3 bases and J by 3 bases, with 9 bases left in between. Germline lookup yields CDR1 DFQATT and CDR2 SNEGSKA (reference sequence). The CDR3 DNA reads as TGCAGTGCTAGCCGGGGCAGCTACGAGCAGTACTTC. It codes for CSASRGSYEQYF.

This chain connects TRBV12-3 or TRBV12-4 to TRBJ2-2, with TRBD2 identical over 8 bases. This CDR3 is built from 16 residues. V lost 3 bases, J lost 1 base, and 4 bases stayed unmatched. The CDR3 loop is CASSLVGLENTGELFF. CDR3 DNA: TGTGCCAGCAGTTTGGTGGGACTAGAGAACACCGGGGAGCTGTTTTTT.

This chain joins TRBV5-6 and TRBJ2-3; TRBD2 matches at 9 bases. Trimming cost V 3 bases and J 4 bases; bases outside gene matches: 6. The length of the CDR3 is 15 residues. The germline V gene encodes CDR1 SGHDT and CDR2 YYEEEE. CDR3 sequence (DNA): TGTGCCAGCAGCTCCTTAGCGGGGGTCCCAGATACGCAGTATTTT. Translating it yields CASSSLAGVPDTQYF.

Only one count was recorded for this clonotype. It may be a read error: a sequence one base away is much more abundant. The rearrangement links TRBV2 to TRBJ1-1, with 8 bases that match TRBD1. The CDR3 is made up of 12 amino acids. The V gene's germline CDR1 is SNHLY and CDR2 FYNNEI. For the CDR3, the DNA is TGTGCCAACAGTGAATATGGGACAGGAGGGTTCTTT. This encodes CANSEYGTGGFF.

This chain uses TRBV7-2 with TRBJ2-4, with 7 bases aligning to TRBD1. CDR1 and CDR2 (germline): SGHTA, FQGNSA. After removal of 5 bases from V and 11 bases from J, the junction contained 9 bases not matched to a gene. This CDR3 is 13 amino acids long. The CDR3 nucleotides read TGTGCCAGCAGCAACCCGGGACAGAGTTTTCAGTACTTC. It is translated as CASSNPGQSFQYF.

This clonotype came up a few times. This CDR3 reads CSVDWEDTEAFF. CDR3 bases: TGCAGCGTCGACTGGGAGGACACTGAAGCTTTCTTT. The chain has TRBV29-1 and TRBJ1-1, with D unclear. CDR3 size: 12 residues. CDR1 is SQVTM, CDR2 ANQGSEA, per germline. Trimming pared 6 bases from V and 3 bases from J, leaving 11 bases between.

This clonotype has more than one count but fewer than ten. The gene calls are TRBV19 and TRBJ1-5; 9 bases are shared with TRBD1. The trim removed 6 bases at V and 3 bases at J, leaving 6 bases unmatched. This CDR3 comprises 15 residues. The germline V gene has CDR1 LNHDA and CDR2 SQIVND (reference sequence). CDR3 bases: TGTGCCAGTAGAAGGGACAGGGTTGACAATCAGCCCCAGCATTTT. Its protein is CASRRDRVDNQPQHF.

The V gene is TRBV20-1, the J gene TRBJ1-1, with D perhaps TRBD1 (5 bases). Per the germline V gene, CDR1 is DFQATT and CDR2 is SNEGSKA (reference sequence). This CDR3 comprises 13 residues. Trimming removed 2 bases at V and 0 bases at J, with 7 bases between. The CDR3, as DNA: TGCAGTGCTAGACAGGGTGTGAACACTGAAGCTTTCTTT. This translates into CSARQGVNTEAFF.

This chain uses TRBV3-1 with TRBJ2-4, with TRBD1 identical over 8 bases. This CDR3 is 16 amino acids long. V shed 3 bases and J 9 bases; nucleotides not matched to a gene: 13. Germline CDR1 reads LGHDT; CDR2 reads YNNKEL (reference sequence). For the CDR3, the DNA is TGTGCCAGCAGCCACGGAGACAGGGGTTCCCATGTCATTCAGTACTTC. Translated: CASSHGDRGSHVIQYF. The full variable domain, rest sourced from reference TRBV3-1 and TRBJ2-4, is DTAVSQTPKYLVTQMGNDKSIKCEQNLGHDTMYWYKQDSKKFLKIMFSYNNKELIINETVPNRFSPKSPDKAHLNLHINSLELGDSAVYFCASSHGDRGSHVIQYFGAGTRLSVL.

This clonotype was seen at least ten times. This chain uses TRBV10-2 with TRBJ2-7; 9 nucleotides match TRBD2. Per germline, CDR1 WSHSY and CDR2 SAAADI. The ends lost 6 bases at V and 2 bases at J; junction bases unmatched: 8. CDR3 size: 15 residues. CDR3 sequence: CASRRESSGTYEQYF. In nucleotides, the CDR3 is TGCGCCAGCAGACGGGAGTCTAGCGGGACCTACGAGCAGTACTTC.

V is TRBV29-1 and J is TRBJ2-1, with 11 nucleotides matching TRBD2. The V segment lost 6 bases and the J segment 8 bases; nucleotides outside the gene matches: 12. This CDR3 has 15 amino acids. The germline V gene has CDR1 SQVTM and CDR2 ANQGSEA. DNA of the CDR3: TGCAGCGTCGGAGCGGGACTAGCGGTGTATGATGAGCAGTTCTTC. It yields the protein CSVGAGLAVYDEQFF.

This clonotype appeared a few times. V is TRBV7-9 and J is TRBJ2-3; TRBD2 matches 8 bases. Per the germline V gene, CDR1 is SEHNR and CDR2 is FQNEAQ (reference sequence). V gave up 5 bases and J gave up 2 bases; unmatched junction bases: 9. CDR3 size: 16 residues. CDR3 region: CASSTPSGRDTDTQYF. For the CDR3, the DNA is TGTGCCAGCAGCACGCCGAGCGGGAGAGACACAGATACGCAGTATTTT.

The V gene is TRBV11-2, the J gene TRBJ1-4, with no clear D. Germline lookup yields CDR1 SGHAT and CDR2 FQNNGV. CDR3 length equals 14 residues. Trimming shortened V by 5 bases and J by 2 bases, and 9 bases separated the two germline ends. Here the CDR3 reads CASSLLGTNEKLFF. The CDR3 DNA is TGTGCCAGCAGCCTTCTGGGTACTAATGAAAAACTGTTTTTT.

This clonotype has ten or more counts. The chain couples TRBV6-1 to TRBJ1-6; 8 bases line up with TRBD1. V dropped 8 bases and J dropped 8; count of bases not matched to a gene: 8. Germline lookup yields CDR1 MNHNS and CDR2 SASEGT. The CDR3 consists of 14 residues. CDR3 sequence reads: CASEDGQGYSPLHF. The CDR3 DNA reads as TGTGCCAGCGAAGACGGACAGGGTTATTCACCCCTCCACTTT.

This clonotype was seen at least ten times. The V and J genes are TRBV7-2 and TRBJ2-5; D unclear. Trimming shortened V by 8 bases and J by 1 base, and 5 bases separated the two germline ends. The CDR3 has 11 amino acids. CDR1 is SGHTA, CDR2 FQGNSA, per germline. The CDR3 DNA follows: TGTGCCAGCCTTCGCCAAGAGACCCAGTACTTC. Its protein is CASLRQETQYF.

Remarks on this clonotype: This may come from a read error, since a much larger clone is one base off. CDR3 nucleotides: TGTGCCCGGACAAGGACACAGAGCTCCTACAATGAGCAGTTCTTC. Protein: CARTRTQSSYNEQFF. This sequence joins TRBV30 and TRBJ2-1; possible D gene TRBD1, 5 bases. The CDR3 has 15 amino acids. V lost 8 bases and J lost 0, with 17 bases in between. Germline-derived CDR1 and CDR2 are GTSNPN and SVGIG (reference sequence).